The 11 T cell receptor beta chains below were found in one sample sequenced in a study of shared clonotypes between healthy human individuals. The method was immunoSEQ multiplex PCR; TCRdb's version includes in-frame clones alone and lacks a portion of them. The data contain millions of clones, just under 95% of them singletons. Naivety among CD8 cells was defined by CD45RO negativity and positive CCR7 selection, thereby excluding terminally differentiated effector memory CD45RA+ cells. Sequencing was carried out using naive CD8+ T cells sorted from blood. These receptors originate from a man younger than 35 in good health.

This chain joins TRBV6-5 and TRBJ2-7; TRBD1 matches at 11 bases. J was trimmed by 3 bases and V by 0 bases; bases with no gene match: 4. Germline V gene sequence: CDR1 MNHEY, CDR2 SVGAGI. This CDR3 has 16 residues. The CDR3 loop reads CASSYSRGQGVYEQYF. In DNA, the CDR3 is TGTGCCAGCAGTTACTCCCGGGGACAGGGGGTCTACGAGCAGTACTTC.

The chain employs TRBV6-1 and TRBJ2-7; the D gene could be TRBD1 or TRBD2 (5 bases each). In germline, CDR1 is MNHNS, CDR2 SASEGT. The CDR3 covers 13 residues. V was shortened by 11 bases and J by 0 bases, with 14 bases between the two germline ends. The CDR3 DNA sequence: TGTGCCCTTAGGGACCGAAGCTCCTACGAGCAGTACTTC. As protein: CALRDRSSYEQYF.

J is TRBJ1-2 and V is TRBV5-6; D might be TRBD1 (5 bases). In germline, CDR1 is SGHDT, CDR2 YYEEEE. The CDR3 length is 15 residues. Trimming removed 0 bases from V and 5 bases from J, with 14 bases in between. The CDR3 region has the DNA TGTGCCAGCAGCTTGGAGCAGGGCCGCCTATATGGCTACACCTTC. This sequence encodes CASSLEQGRLYGYTF.

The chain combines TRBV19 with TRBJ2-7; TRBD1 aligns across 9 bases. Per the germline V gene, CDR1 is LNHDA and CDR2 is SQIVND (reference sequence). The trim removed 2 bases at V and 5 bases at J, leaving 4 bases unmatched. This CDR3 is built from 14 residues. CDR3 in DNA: TGTGCCAGTAGTATACGGGACAGGGTACACGAGCAGTACTTC. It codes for CASSIRDRVHEQYF.

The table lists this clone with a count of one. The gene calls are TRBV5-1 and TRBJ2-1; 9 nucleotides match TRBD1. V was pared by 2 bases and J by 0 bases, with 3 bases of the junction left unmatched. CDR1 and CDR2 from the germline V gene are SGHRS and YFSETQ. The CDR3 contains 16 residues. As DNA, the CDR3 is TGCGCCAGCAGCTTAAGACAGGGGGTCTCCTACAATGAGCAGTTCTTC. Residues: CASSLRQGVSYNEQFF.

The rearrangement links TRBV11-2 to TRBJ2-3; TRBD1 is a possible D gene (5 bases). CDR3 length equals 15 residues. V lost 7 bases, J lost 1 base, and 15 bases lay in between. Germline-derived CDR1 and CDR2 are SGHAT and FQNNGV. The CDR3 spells CASTQLKGGTDTQYF. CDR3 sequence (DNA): TGTGCCAGCACCCAACTTAAAGGGGGCACAGATACGCAGTATTTT.

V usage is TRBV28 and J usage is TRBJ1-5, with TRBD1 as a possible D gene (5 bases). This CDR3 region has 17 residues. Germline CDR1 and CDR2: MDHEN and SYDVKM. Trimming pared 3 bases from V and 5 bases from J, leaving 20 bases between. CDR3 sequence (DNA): TGTGCCAGCAGTTTCCCTACCGGGGGATTAGTAGATCAGCCCCAGCATTTT. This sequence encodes CASSFPTGGLVDQPQHF.

CDR3 sequence: CASSFQEGVYTDTQYF. CDR3 coding DNA: TGTGCCAGCAGTTTCCAAGAGGGGGTGTACACAGATACGCAGTATTTT. The chain joins TRBV28 to TRBJ2-3; D is perhaps TRBD1 (6 bases). Germline V gene sequence: CDR1 MDHEN, CDR2 SYDVKM. This CDR3 comprises 16 residues. Deletions cut 3 bases from V and 2 bases from J, with 15 bases between.

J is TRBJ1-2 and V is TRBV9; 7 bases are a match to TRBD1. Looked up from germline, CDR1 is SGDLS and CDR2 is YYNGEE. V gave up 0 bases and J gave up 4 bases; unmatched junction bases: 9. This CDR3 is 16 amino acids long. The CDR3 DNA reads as TGTGCCAGCAGCGTAGCCGGGGACAGCCATCCCTATGGCTACACCTTC. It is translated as CASSVAGDSHPYGYTF.

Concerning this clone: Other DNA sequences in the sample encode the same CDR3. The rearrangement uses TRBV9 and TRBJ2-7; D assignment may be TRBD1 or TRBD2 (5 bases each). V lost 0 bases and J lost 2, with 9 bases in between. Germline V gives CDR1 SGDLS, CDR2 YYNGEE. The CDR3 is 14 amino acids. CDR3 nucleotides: TGTGCCAGCAGCGTAGGGGGGAATCCCTACGAGCAGTACTTC. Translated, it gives CASSVGGNPYEQYF. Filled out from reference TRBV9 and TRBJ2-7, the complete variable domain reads DSGVTQTPKHLITATGQRVTLRCSPRSGDLSVYWYQQSLDQGLQFLIQYYNGEERAKGNILERFSAQQFPDLHSELNLSSLELGDSALYFCASSVGGNPYEQYFGPGTRLTVT.

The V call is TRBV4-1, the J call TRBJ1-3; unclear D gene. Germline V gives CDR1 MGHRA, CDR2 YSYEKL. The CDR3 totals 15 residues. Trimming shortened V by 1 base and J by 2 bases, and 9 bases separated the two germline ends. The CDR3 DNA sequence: TGCGCCAGCAGCCAAGTGACGCAAGCTGGAAACACCATATATTTT. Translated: CASSQVTQAGNTIYF.